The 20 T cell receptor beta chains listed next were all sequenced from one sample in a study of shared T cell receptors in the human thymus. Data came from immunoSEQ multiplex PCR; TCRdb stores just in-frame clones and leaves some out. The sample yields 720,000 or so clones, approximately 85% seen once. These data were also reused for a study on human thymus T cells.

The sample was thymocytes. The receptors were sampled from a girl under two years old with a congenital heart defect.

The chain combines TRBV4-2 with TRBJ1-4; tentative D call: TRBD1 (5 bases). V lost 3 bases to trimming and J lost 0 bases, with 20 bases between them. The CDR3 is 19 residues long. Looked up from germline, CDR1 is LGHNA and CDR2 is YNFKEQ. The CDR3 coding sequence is TGTGCCAGCAGCCAGGGGCCGGCCAAGTCCTCTGCAACTAATGAAAAACTGTTTTTT. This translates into CASSQGPAKSSATNEKLFF.

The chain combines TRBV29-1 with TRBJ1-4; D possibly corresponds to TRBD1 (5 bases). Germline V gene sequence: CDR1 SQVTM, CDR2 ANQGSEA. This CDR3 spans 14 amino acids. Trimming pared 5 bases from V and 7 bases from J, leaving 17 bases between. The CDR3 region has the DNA TGCAGCGTTAAGGTCAGGGCGTTAGGTGAAAAACTGTTTTTT. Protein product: CSVKVRALGEKLFF.

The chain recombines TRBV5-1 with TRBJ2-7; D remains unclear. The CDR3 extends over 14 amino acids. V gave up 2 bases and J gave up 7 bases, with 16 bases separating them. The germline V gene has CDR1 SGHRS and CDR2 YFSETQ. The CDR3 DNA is TGCGCCAGCAGCTTAGTTCCCGGGTCTGGGGAGCAGTACTTC. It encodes CASSLVPGSGEQYF.

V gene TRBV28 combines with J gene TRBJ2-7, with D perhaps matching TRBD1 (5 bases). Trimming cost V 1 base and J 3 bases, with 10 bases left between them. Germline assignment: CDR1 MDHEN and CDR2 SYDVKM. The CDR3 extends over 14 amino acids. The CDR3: CASSLLQDYYEQYF. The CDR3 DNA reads TGTGCCAGCAGTTTATTACAGGATTACTACGAGCAGTACTTC.

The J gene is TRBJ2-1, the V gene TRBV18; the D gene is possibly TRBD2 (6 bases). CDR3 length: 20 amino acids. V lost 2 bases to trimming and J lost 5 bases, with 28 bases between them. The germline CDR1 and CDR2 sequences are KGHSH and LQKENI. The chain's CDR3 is CASSPLIWTGGSEDDNEQFF. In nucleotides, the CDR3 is TGTGCCAGCTCACCATTAATTTGGACTGGAGGGTCCGAGGATGACAATGAGCAGTTCTTC.

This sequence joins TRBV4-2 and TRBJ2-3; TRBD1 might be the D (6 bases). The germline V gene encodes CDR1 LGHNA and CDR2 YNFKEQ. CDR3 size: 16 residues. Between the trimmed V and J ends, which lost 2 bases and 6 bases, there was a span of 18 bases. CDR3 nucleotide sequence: TGTGCCAGCAGCCAAAGTCCTGGGGGCCCTGAGGATACGCAGTATTTT. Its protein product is CASSQSPGGPEDTQYF.

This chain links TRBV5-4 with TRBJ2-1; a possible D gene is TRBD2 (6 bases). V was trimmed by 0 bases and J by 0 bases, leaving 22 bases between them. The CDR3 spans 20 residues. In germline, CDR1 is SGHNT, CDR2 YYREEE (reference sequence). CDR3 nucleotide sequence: TGTGCCAGCAGCTTGGGACATGGAGGGCTAGCTTCTCTCTCCTACAATGAGCAGTTCTTC. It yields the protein CASSLGHGGLASLSYNEQFF.

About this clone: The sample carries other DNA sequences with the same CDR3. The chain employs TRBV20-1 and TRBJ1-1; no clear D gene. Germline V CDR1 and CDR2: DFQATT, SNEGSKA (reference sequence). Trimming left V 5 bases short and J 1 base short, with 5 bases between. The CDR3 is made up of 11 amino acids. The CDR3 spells CSAPWNTEAFF. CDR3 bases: TGCAGTGCTCCGTGGAACACTGAAGCTTTCTTT.

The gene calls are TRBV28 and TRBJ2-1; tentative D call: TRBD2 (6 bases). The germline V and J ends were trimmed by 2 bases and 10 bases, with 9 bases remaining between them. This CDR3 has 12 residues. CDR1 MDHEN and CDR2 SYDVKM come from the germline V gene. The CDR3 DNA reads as TGTGCCAGCAGTTTAGCGGGGTGGGAGCAGTTCTTC. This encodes CASSLAGWEQFF.

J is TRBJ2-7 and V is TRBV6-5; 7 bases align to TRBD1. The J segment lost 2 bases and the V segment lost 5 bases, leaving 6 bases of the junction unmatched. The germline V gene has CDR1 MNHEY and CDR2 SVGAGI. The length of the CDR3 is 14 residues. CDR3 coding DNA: TGTGCCAGCAGTCGGAGAAGGGGGCCCTACGAGCAGTACTTC. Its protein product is CASSRRRGPYEQYF.

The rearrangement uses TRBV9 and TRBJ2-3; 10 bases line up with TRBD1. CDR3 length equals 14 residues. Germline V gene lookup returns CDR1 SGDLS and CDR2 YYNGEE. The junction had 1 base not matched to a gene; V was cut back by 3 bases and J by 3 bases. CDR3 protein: CASSGGQGTDTQYF. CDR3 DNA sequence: TGTGCCAGCAGCGGGGGACAGGGGACAGATACGCAGTATTTT.

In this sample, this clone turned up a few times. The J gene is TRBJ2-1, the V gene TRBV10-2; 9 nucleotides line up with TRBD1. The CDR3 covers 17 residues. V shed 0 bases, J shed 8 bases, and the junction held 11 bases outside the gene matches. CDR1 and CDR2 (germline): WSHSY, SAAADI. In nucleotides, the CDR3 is TGCGCCAGCAGTGAGTCGTACAGGGGGCTGGTCGGGTATGAGCAGTTCTTC. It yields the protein CASSESYRGLVGYEQFF.

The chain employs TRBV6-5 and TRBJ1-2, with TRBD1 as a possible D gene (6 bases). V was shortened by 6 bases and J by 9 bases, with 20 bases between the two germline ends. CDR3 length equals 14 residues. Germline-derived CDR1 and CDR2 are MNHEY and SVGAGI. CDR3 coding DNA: TGTGCCAGCAGAGGGGGGGCGCGTAGAGAGAGCTACACCTTC. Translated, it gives CASRGGARRESYTF.

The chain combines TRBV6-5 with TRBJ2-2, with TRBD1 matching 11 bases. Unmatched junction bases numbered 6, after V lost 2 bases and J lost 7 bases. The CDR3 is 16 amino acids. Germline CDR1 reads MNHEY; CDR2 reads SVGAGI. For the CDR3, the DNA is TGTGCCAGCAGTTACCCAGGGACAGGGGGAAACGGGGAGCTGTTTTTT. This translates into CASSYPGTGGNGELFF.

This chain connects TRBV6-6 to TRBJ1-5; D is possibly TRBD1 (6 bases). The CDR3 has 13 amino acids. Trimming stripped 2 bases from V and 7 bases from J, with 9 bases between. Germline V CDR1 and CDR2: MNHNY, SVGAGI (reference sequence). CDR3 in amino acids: CASSYGGFQPQHF. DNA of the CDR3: TGTGCCAGCAGTTACGGGGGCTTCCAGCCCCAGCATTTT.

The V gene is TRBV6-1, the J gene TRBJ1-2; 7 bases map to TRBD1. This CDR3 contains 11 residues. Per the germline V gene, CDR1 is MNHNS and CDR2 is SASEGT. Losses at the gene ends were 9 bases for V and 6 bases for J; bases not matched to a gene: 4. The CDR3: CARRTGHGYTF. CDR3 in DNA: TGTGCCAGGCGGACAGGACATGGCTACACCTTC.

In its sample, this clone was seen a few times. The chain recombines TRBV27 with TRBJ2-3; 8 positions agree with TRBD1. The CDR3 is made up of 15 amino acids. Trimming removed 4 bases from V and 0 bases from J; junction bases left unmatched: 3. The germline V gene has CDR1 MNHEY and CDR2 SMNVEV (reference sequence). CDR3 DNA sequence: TGTGCCAGCAGTTCCGACAGGGGTAGCACAGATACGCAGTATTTT. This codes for CASSSDRGSTDTQYF.

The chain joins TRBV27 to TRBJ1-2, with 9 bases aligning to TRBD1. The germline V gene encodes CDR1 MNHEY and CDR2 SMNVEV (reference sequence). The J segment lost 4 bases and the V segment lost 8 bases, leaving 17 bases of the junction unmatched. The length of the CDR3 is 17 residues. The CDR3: CASRTDRALGQGYGYTF. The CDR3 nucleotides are TGTGCCAGCCGGACGGACAGAGCCCTGGGACAGGGCTATGGCTACACCTTC.

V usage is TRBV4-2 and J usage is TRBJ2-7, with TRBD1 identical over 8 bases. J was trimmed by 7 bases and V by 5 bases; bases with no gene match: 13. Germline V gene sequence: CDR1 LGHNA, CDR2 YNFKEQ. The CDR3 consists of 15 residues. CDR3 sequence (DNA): TGTGCCAGCAGCAGCACGGGACAGGCTAAGGGGGAGCAGTACTTC. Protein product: CASSSTGQAKGEQYF.

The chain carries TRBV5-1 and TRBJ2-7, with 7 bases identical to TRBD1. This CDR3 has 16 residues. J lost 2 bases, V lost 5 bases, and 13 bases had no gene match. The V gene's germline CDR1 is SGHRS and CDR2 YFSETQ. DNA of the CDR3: TGCGCCAGCAGTCCCTTAACAGGGGAGCACGCCTACGAGCAGTACTTC. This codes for CASSPLTGEHAYEQYF.